Listed below are T cell receptor beta chains from one sample, sequenced in a study of Ad26.COV2.S vaccination and SARS-CoV-2 variants. TCRdb's table, derived via immunoSEQ multiplex PCR, lists solely in-frame clones and lacks some. The sample yields about 350,000 clones, 92% seen once. The sequencing used peripheral blood, collected after recovery from COVID-19. These receptors were obtained from a human donor who had recovered from COVID-19. Both conserved end residues are part of each CDR3.

cdr3_aa: CSVRRLGVGYGYTF
v_call: TRBV29-1
j_call: TRBJ1-2

cdr3_aa: CASSLGLAAHEQFF
v_call: TRBV7-3
j_call: TRBJ2-1

cdr3_aa: CASSQDRDSLYGYTF
v_call: TRBV4-2
j_call: TRBJ1-2

cdr3_aa: CASNERDSPLHF
v_call: TRBV6-5
j_call: TRBJ1-6

cdr3_aa: CASSPIAGANQETQYF
v_call: TRBV19
j_call: TRBJ2-5

cdr3_aa: CASSLRRGDGYTF
v_call: TRBV5-1
j_call: TRBJ1-2

cdr3_aa: CASSETAGGNYEQYF
v_call: TRBV2
j_call: TRBJ2-7

cdr3_aa: CASSLTGSGTEAFF
v_call: TRBV7-9
j_call: TRBJ1-1

cdr3_aa: CATSRGSSGNTIYF
v_call: TRBV15
j_call: TRBJ1-3

cdr3_aa: CASSLGQGAGANVLTF
v_call: TRBV5-6
j_call: TRBJ2-6

cdr3_aa: CASSRSGRSYNEQFF
v_call: TRBV5-4
j_call: TRBJ2-1

cdr3_aa: CSVDLSSTDTQYF
v_call: TRBV29-1
j_call: TRBJ2-3

cdr3_aa: CASSLSSGTSVPTQYF
v_call: TRBV27
j_call: TRBJ2-3

cdr3_aa: CASSVGPRDESPLHF
v_call: TRBV9
j_call: TRBJ1-6

cdr3_aa: CASSATRGSPYNEQFF
v_call: TRBV2
j_call: TRBJ2-1

cdr3_aa: CASSKGPRAAPAKNIQYF
v_call: TRBV21-1
j_call: TRBJ2-4

cdr3_aa: CASSYRLAGDEQYF
v_call: TRBV10-1
j_call: TRBJ2-7

cdr3_aa: CASSRLAGGSNIQYF
v_call: TRBV13
j_call: TRBJ2-4

cdr3_aa: CASRVEEQYF
v_call: TRBV6-4
j_call: TRBJ2-7

cdr3_aa: CASSLDGLRNQPQHF
v_call: TRBV7-2
j_call: TRBJ1-5

cdr3_aa: CASSSGQGAGELFF
v_call: TRBV6-5
j_call: TRBJ2-2

cdr3_aa: CASSILSIYGYTF
v_call: TRBV19
j_call: TRBJ1-2

cdr3_aa: CASSHLSPRNEQYF
v_call: TRBV7-2
j_call: TRBJ2-7

cdr3_aa: CASSPHDSSAGGIDTQYF
v_call: TRBV6-4
j_call: TRBJ2-3

cdr3_aa: CASSLTHGQEAFF
v_call: TRBV7-3
j_call: TRBJ1-1

cdr3_aa: CASSFSWAPMGNEQFF
v_call: TRBV19
j_call: TRBJ2-1

cdr3_aa: CASSPLPGDTDTQYF
v_call: TRBV18
j_call: TRBJ2-3

cdr3_aa: CASSLPGGHTDTQYF
v_call: TRBV7-2
j_call: TRBJ2-3

cdr3_aa: CASSQAYEQYF
v_call: TRBV3-1/TRBV3-2
j_call: TRBJ2-7

cdr3_aa: CAIQDRVGNEQFF
v_call: TRBV27
j_call: TRBJ2-1

cdr3_aa: CASSLDTQYF
v_call: TRBV7-8
j_call: TRBJ2-3

cdr3_aa: CASSTGFDTEAFF
v_call: TRBV25-1
j_call: TRBJ1-1

cdr3_aa: CASSLSSAAGTAAYNEQFF
v_call: TRBV27
j_call: TRBJ2-1

cdr3_aa: CASRRTWGRTDTQYF
v_call: TRBV6-5
j_call: TRBJ2-3

cdr3_aa: CASSHGTGQETQYF
v_call: TRBV3-1/TRBV3-2
j_call: TRBJ2-5

cdr3_aa: CASSTRDRSTEAFF
v_call: TRBV19
j_call: TRBJ1-1

cdr3_aa: CASSQGGNQPQHF
v_call: TRBV3-1/TRBV3-2
j_call: TRBJ1-5

cdr3_aa: CASSWGLGGDSNQPQHF
v_call: TRBV2
j_call: TRBJ1-5

cdr3_aa: CASSIALGTESPKLTYEQYF
v_call: TRBV19
j_call: TRBJ2-7

cdr3_aa: CASSLLEETQYF
v_call: TRBV11-1
j_call: TRBJ2-5

cdr3_aa: CASTGQGGQPQHF
v_call: TRBV19
j_call: TRBJ1-5

cdr3_aa: CASSLWGLGTEAFF
v_call: TRBV5-1
j_call: TRBJ1-1

cdr3_aa: CASSKDSQNYGYTF
v_call: TRBV6-6
j_call: TRBJ1-2

cdr3_aa: CASSLDPGAQYF
v_call: TRBV7-9
j_call: TRBJ2-5

cdr3_aa: CASSMNPQATAIQYF
v_call: TRBV19
j_call: TRBJ2-4

cdr3_aa: CASSPRANTGELFF
v_call: TRBV6-2/TRBV6-3
j_call: TRBJ2-2

cdr3_aa: CASSLKMGDTQYF
v_call: TRBV5-6
j_call: TRBJ2-3